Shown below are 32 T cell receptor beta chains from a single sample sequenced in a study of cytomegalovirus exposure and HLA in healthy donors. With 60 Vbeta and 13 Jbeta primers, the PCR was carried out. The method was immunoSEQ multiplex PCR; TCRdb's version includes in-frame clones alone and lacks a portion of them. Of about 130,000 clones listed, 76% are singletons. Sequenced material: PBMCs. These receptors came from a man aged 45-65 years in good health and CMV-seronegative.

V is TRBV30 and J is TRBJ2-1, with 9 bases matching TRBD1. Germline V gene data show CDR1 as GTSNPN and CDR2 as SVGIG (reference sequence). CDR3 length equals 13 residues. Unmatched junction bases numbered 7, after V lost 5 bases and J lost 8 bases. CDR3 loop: CAWGTGSVDEQFF. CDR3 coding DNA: TGTGCCTGGGGGACAGGGTCTGTCGATGAGCAGTTCTTC.

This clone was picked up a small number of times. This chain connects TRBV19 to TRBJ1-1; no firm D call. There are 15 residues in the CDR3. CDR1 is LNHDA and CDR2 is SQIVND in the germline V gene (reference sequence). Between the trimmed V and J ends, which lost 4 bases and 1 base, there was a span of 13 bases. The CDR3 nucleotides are TGTGCCAGTAGTACACCGTCGGAGGAGAACACTGAAGCTTTCTTT. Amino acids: CASSTPSEENTEAFF. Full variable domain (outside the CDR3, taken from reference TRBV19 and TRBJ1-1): DGGITQSPKYLFRKEGQNVTLSCEQNLNHDAMYWYRQDPGQGLRLIYYSQIVNDFQKGDIAEGYSVSREKKESFPLTVTSAQKNPTAFYLCASSTPSEENTEAFFGQGTRLTVV.

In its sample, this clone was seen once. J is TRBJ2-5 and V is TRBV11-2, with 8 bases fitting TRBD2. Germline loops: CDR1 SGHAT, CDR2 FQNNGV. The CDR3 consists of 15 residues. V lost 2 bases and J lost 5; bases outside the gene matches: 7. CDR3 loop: CASSLNGGAGETQYF. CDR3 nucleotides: TGTGCCAGCAGCTTAAACGGGGGGGCCGGGGAGACCCAGTACTTC.

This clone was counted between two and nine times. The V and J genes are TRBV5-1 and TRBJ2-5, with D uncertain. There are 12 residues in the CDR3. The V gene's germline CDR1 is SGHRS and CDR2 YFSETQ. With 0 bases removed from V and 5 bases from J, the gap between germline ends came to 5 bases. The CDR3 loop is CASSLDRETQYF. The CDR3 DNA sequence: TGCGCCAGCAGCTTGGATCGGGAGACCCAGTACTTC. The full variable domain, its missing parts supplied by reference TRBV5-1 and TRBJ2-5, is KAGVTQTPRYLIKTRGQQVTLSCSPISGHRSVSWYQQTPGQGLQFLFEYFSETQRNKGNFPGRFSGRQFSNSRSEMNVSTLELGDSALYLCASSLDRETQYFGPGTRLLVL.

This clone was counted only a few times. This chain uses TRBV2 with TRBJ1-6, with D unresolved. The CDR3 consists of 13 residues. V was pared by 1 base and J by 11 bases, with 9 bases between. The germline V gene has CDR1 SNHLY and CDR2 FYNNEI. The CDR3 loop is CASSEGSTPPLHF. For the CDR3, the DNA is TGTGCCAGCAGTGAAGGATCAACTCCACCCCTCCACTTT.

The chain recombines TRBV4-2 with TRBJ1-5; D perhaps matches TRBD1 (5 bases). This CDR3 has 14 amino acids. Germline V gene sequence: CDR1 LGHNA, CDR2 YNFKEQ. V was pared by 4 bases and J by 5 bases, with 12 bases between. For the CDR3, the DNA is TGTGCCAGCAGCCCCCGGGGGTTTGATCAGCCCCAGCATTTT. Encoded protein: CASSPRGFDQPQHF.

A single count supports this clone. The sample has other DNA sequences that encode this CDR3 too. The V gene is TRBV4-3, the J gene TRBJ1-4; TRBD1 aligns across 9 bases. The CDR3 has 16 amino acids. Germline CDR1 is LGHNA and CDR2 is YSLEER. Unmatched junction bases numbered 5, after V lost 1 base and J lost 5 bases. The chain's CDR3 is CASSQAGDRGNEKLFF. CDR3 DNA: TGCGCCAGCAGCCAAGCGGGTGACAGGGGGAATGAAAAACTGTTTTTT.

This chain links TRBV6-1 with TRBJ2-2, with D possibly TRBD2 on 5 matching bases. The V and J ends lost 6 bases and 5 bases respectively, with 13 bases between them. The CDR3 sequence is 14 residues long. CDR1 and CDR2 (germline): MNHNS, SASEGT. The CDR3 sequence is CASRGIRGTGELFF. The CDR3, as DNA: TGTGCCAGCAGAGGGATACGGGGTACCGGGGAGCTGTTTTTT.

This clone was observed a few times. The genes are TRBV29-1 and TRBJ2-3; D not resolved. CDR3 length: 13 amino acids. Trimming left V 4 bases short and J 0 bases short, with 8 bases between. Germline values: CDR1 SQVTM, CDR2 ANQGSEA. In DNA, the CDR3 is TGCAGCGTTGTGGGCGACAGCACAGATACGCAGTATTTT. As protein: CSVVGDSTDTQYF.

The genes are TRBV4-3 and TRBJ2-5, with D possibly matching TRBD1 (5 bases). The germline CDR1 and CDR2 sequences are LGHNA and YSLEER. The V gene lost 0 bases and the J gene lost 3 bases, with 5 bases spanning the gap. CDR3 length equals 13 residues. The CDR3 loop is CASSQDREETQYF. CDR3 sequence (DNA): TGCGCCAGCAGCCAAGACAGGGAAGAGACCCAGTACTTC.

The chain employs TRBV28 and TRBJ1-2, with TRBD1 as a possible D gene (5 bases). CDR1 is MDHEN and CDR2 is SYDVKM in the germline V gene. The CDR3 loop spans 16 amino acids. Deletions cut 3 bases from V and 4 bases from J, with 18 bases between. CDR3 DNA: TGTGCCAGCAGTTTTGGGGCGGGAGGGGCAGGCTATGGCTACACCTTC. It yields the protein CASSFGAGGAGYGYTF.

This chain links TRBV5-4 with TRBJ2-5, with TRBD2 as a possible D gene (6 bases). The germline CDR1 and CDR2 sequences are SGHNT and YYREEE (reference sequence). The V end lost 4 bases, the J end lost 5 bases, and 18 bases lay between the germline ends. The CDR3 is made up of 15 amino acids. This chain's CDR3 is CASSPLAPWGETQYF. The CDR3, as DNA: TGTGCCAGCAGCCCGCTAGCGCCCTGGGGGGAGACCCAGTACTTC.

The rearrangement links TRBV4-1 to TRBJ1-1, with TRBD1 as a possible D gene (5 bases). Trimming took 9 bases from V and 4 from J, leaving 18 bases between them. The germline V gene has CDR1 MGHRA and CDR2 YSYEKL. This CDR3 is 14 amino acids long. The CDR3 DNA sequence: TGCGCCAGTGGTGGGATCTTAAGGGGCACTGAAGCTTTCTTT. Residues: CASGGILRGTEAFF.

The CDR3 sequence: CASSRRQGNTEAFF. The DNA for the CDR3 is TGTGCCAGCAGCCGCAGACAGGGGAACACTGAAGCTTTCTTT. J is TRBJ1-1 and V is TRBV7-2; 7 positions agree with TRBD1. The V and J ends lost 5 bases and 1 base, in that order; junction bases with no gene match: 4. The germline V gene encodes CDR1 SGHTA and CDR2 FQGNSA. This CDR3 is 14 amino acids long.

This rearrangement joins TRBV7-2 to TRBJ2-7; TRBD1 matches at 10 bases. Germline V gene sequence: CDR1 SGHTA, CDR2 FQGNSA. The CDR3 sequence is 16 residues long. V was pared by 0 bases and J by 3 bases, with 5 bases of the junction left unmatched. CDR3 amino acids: CASSLAADRGFYEQYF. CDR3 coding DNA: TGTGCCAGCAGCTTAGCGGCGGACAGGGGGTTCTACGAGCAGTACTTC.

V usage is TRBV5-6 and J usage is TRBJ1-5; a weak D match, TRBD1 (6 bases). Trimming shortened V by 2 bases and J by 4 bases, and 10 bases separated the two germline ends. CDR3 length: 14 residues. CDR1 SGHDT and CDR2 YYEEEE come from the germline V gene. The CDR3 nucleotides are TGTGCCAGCAGCTTCGGACAGAAGAATCAGCCCCAGCATTTT. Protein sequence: CASSFGQKNQPQHF.

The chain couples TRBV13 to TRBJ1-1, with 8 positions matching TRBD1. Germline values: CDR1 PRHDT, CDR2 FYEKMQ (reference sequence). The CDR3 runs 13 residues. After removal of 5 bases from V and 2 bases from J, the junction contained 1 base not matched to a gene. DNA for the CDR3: TGTGCCAGCAGCCAGGGGGCAAACACTGAAGCTTTCTTT. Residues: CASSQGANTEAFF.

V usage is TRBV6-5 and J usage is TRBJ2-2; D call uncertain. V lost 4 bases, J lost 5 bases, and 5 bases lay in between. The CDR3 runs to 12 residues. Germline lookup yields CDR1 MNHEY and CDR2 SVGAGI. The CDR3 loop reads CASSSRTGELFF. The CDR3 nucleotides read TGTGCCAGCAGTTCCCGGACCGGGGAGCTGTTTTTT.

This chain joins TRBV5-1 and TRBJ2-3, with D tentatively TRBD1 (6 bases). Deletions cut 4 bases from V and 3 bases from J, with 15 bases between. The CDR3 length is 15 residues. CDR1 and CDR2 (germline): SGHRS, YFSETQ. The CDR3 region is CASSQQGDLTDTQYF. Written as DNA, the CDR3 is TGCGCCAGCAGCCAACAGGGTGATCTTACAGATACGCAGTATTTT.

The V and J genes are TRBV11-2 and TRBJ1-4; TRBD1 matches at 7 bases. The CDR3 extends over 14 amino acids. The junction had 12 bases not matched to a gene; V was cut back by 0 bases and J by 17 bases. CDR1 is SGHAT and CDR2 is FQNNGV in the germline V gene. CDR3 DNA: TGTGCCAGCAGCTTAGATCGGCGTGGGCAGGGGGGATTTTTT. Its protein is CASSLDRRGQGGFF.

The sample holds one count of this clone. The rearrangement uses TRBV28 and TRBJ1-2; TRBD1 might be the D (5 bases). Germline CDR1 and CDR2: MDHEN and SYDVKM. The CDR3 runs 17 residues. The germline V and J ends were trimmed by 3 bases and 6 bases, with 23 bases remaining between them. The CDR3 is CASSFEQRWGLRNGYTF. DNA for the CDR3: TGTGCCAGCAGTTTCGAACAGCGATGGGGACTCCGCAATGGCTACACCTTC.

CDR3 DNA: TGTGCCAGCAGGCCCTCTAGGACAGGGGGCTCCTACGAGCAGTACGTC. Translation: CASRPSRTGGSYEQYV. This rearrangement joins TRBV11-3 to TRBJ2-7, with TRBD1 matching over 10 bases. The length of the CDR3 is 16 residues. J lost 0 bases, V lost 6 bases, and 8 bases had no gene match. In germline, CDR1 is SGHNT, CDR2 YENEEA.

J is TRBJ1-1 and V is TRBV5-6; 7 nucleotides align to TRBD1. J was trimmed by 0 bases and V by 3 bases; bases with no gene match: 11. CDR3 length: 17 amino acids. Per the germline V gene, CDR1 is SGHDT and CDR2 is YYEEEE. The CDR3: CASSSQGVNVLNTEAFF. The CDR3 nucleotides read TGTGCCAGCAGCTCCCAGGGGGTGAATGTGTTGAACACTGAAGCTTTCTTT. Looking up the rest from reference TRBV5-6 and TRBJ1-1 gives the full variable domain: DAGVTQSPTHLIKTRGQQVTLRCSPKSGHDTVSWYQQALGQGPQFIFQYYEEEERQRGNFPDRFSGHQFPNYSSELNVNALLLGDSALYLCASSSQGVNVLNTEAFFGQGTRLTVV.

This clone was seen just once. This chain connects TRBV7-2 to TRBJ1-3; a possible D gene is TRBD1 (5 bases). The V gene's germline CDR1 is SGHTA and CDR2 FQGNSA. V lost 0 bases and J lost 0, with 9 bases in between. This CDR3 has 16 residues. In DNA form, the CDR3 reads TGTGCCAGCAGCTTAGCCCTGACAGACTCTGGAAACACCATATATTTT. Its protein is CASSLALTDSGNTIYF.

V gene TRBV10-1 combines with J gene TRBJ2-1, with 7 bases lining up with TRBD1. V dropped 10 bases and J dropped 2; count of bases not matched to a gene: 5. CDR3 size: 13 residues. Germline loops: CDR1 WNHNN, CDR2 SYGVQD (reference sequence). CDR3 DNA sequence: TGCGCCACCTCCGGACAGGCCTACAATGAGCAGTTCTTC. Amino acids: CATSGQAYNEQFF.

Written as DNA, the CDR3 is TGTGCCAGTAGTGCAGATGACGGAACAGGGACCGGAGATGGCTACACCTTC. It translates to CASSADDGTGTGDGYTF. This sequence joins TRBV19 and TRBJ1-2; TRBD1 might be the D (6 bases). The germline V gene encodes CDR1 LNHDA and CDR2 SQIVND (reference sequence). V lost 5 bases to trimming and J lost 6 bases, with 25 bases between them. The CDR3 extends over 17 amino acids.

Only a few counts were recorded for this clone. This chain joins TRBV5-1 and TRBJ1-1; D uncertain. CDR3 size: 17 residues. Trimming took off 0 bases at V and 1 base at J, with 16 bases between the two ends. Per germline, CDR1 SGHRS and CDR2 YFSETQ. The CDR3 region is CASSLGTARRTNTEAFF. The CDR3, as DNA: TGCGCCAGCAGCTTGGGAACAGCTAGGAGGACGAACACTGAAGCTTTCTTT.

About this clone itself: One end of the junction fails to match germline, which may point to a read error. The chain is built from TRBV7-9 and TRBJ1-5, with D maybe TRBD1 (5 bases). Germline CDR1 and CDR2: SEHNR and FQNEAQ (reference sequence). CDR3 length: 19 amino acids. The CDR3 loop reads CSSSSERAIGHLVNQPQHF. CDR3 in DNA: TGTTCCAGCAGCTCCGAAAGGGCTATCGGACACCTGGTCAATCAGCCCCAGCATTTT.

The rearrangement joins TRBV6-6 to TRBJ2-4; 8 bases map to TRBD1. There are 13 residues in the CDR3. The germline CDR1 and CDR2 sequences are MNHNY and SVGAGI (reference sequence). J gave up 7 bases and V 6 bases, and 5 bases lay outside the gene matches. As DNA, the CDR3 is TGTGCCAGCAGCGGACAGGGACAGAACATTCAGTACTTC. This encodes CASSGQGQNIQYF.

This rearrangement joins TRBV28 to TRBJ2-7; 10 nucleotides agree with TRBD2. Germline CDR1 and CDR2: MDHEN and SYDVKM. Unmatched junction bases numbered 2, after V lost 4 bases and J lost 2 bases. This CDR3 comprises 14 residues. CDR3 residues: CASSSSGGTYEQYV. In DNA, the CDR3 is TGTGCCAGCAGTTCTAGCGGGGGAACCTACGAGCAGTACGTC.

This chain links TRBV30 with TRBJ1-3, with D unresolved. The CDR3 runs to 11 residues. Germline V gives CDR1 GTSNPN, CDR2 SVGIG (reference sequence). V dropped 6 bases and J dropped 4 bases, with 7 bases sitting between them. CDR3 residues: CACSQGNTIYF. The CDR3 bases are TGTGCCTGTTCCCAAGGAAACACCATATATTTT.

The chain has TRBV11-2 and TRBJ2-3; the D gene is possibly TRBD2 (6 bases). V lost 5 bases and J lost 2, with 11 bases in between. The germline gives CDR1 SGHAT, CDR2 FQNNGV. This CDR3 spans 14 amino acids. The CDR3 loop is CASSTRTITDTQYF. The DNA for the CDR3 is TGTGCCAGCAGCACCCGGACTATCACAGATACGCAGTATTTT.